The rows below give T cell receptor beta chains drawn from one sample of a study of control samples from healthy donors and cancer patients. Produced via immunoSEQ multiplex PCR; TCRdb's table is partial and in-frame only. Of roughly 90,000 clones listed, roughly four fifths are singletons. The material sequenced was blood. All receptors derive from an older woman in good health. Both conserved end residues are part of each CDR3. D genes are given only for firm matches. Clone size is shown for a subset of rows, as once, few, many or a class of expanded clone.

TRBJ2-1 | - | TRBV13 | - | TGTGCCAGCAGCTATCTCGGTATCCGGGAGCAGTTCTTC | CASSYLGIREQFF
TRBJ2-7 | TRBD1 | TRBV6-1 | - | TGTGCCAGCAGTGGAGCCGGGACAGGGGGACACGAGCAGTACTTC | CASSGAGTGGHEQYF
TRBJ1-3 | - | TRBV15 | once | TGTGCCACCAGCAGAGAAGGGTTCGGAAACACCATATATTTT | CATSREGFGNTIYF
TRBJ2-1 | - | TRBV18 | - | TGTGCCAGCTCACCCGGAGTTTACAATGAGCAGTTCTTC | CASSPGVYNEQFF
TRBJ2-3 | - | TRBV4-1 | - | TGCGCCAGCAGCCAAGATAGTTACGGGCTTAGGGGCCCAGATACGCAGTATTTT | CASSQDSYGLRGPDTQYF
TRBJ2-3 | TRBD2 | TRBV5-6 | - | TGTGCCAGCAGCAGGGGCATAGCGGGGGGAATAGATACGCAGTATTTT | CASSRGIAGGIDTQYF
TRBJ2-1 | TRBD2 | TRBV18 | - | TGTGCCAGCTCACCACAAATTAGCGGGAGCGGTGAGCAGTTCTTC | CASSPQISGSGEQFF
TRBJ1-5 | - | TRBV18 | - | TGTGCCAGCTCCGCTCAAGGGGATGGTCAGCCCCAGCATTTT | CASSAQGDGQPQHF
TRBJ1-5 | - | TRBV14 | once | TGTGCCAGCAGCCCGGGACTTGGTCGGCCCCAGCATTTT | CASSPGLGRPQHF
TRBJ2-3 | TRBD2 | TRBV28 | - | TGTGCCAGCCGACCTCCGGGACTAGCGGGCACCACAGATACGCAGTATTTT | CASRPPGLAGTTDTQYF
TRBJ1-3 | - | TRBV21-1 | - | TGTGCCAGCAGCAAATATCAGTGGGATTTCACTGGAAACACCATATATTTT | CASSKYQWDFTGNTIYF
TRBJ1-5 | TRBD1 | TRBV7-9 | once | TGTGCCAGCAGCTTTTCGGGACAGAGTTATCAGCCCCAGCATTTT | CASSFSGQSYQPQHF
TRBJ1-1 | - | TRBV4-1 | - | TGCGCCAGCAGCCAAGAAAGGCAGGCTAACACTGAAGCTTTCTTT | CASSQERQANTEAFF
TRBJ1-1 | - | TRBV6-2/TRBV6-3 | - | TGTGCCAGCAGTTACTCGATGCGGGGGACTGAAGCTTTCTTT | CASSYSMRGTEAFF
TRBJ2-3 | TRBD2 | TRBV11-3 | - | TGTGCCAGCAGCTTACGGGAGGGCACAGATACGCAGTATTTT | CASSLREGTDTQYF
TRBJ1-1 | - | TRBV12-5 | - | TGTGCTAGTGGTCGAGACGGGGGCACTGAAGCTTTCTTT | CASGRDGGTEAFF
TRBJ2-2 | - | TRBV18 | - | TGTGCCAGCGAGCCGCCGGGGGGCGCCGGGGAGCTGTTTTTT | CASEPPGGAGELFF
TRBJ2-7 | TRBD2 | TRBV10-3 | - | TGTGCCATCAGTGATATTTTAGCGGGCCAATATACCTACGAGCAGTACTTC | CAISDILAGQYTYEQYF
TRBJ2-1 | - | TRBV7-2 | few | TGTGCCAGCAGCGAGATACAGGGGGGGCATGAGCAGTTCTTC | CASSEIQGGHEQFF
TRBJ1-3 | - | TRBV5-8 | - | TGTGCCAGCAGCGACCGTCAGACTGCGACAGGAAACACCATATATTTT | CASSDRQTATGNTIYF